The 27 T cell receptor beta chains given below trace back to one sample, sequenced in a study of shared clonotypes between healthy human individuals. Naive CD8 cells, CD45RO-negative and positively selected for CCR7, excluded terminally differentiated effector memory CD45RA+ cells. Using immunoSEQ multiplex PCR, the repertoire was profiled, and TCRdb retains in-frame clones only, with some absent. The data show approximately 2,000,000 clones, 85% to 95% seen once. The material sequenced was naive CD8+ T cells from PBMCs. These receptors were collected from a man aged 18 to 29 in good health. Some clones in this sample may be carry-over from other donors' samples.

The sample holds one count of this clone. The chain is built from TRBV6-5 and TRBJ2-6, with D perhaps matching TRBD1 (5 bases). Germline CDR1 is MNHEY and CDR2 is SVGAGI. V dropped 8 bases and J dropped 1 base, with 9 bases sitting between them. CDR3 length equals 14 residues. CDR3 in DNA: TGTGCCAGCTTTCCAGGGTCTGGGGCCAACGTCCTGACTTTC. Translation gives CASFPGSGANVLTF.

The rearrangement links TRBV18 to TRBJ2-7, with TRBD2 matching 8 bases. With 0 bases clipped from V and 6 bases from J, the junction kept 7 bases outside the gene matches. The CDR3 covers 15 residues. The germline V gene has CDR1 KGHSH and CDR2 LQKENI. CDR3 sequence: CASSPPPGGPSEQYF. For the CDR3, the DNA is TGTGCCAGCTCACCACCTCCGGGAGGGCCATCCGAGCAGTACTTC.

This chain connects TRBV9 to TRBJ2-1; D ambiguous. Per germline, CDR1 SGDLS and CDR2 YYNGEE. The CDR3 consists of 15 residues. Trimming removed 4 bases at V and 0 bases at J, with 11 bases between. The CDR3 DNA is TGTGCCAGCAGCCCCCGCACTCTCTCCTACAATGAGCAGTTCTTC. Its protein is CASSPRTLSYNEQFF.

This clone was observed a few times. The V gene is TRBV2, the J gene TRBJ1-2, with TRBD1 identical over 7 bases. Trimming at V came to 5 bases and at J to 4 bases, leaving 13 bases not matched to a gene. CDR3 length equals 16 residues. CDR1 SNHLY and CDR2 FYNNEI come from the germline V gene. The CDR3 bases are TGTGCCAGCAGTACCCTGGGACAGACCGGGAGCTATGGCTACACCTTC. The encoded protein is CASSTLGQTGSYGYTF.

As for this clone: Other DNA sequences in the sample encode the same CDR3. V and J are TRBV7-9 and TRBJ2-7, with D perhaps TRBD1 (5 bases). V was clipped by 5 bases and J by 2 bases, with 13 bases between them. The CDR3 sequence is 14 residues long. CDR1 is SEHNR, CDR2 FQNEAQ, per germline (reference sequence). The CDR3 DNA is TGTGCCAGCAGCCCCGGTGGGGCCCCCTACGAGCAGTACTTC. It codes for CASSPGGAPYEQYF.

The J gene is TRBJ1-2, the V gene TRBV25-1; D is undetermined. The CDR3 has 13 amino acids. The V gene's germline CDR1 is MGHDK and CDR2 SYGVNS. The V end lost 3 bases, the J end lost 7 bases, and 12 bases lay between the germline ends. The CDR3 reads CASSEPGSRGYTF. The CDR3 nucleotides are TGTGCCAGCAGTGAGCCAGGATCGCGTGGCTACACCTTC.

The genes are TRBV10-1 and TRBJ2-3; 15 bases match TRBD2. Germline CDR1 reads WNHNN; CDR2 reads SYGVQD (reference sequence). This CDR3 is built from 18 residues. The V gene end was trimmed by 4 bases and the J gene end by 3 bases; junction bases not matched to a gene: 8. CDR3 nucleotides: TGCGCCAGCAGTGTGGTAGGGACTAGCGGGAGGCAGACAGATACGCAGTATTTT. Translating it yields CASSVVGTSGRQTDTQYF.

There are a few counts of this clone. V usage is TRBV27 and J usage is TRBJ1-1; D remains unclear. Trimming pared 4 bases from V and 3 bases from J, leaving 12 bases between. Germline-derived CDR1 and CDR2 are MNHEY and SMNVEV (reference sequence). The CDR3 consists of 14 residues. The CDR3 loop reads CASSSLLEYTEAFF. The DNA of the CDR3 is TGTGCCAGCAGTTCCCTCCTAGAGTACACTGAAGCTTTCTTT.

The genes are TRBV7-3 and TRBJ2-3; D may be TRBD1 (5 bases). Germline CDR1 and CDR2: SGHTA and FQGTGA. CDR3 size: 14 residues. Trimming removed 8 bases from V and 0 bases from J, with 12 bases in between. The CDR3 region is CASVDAGSTDTQYF. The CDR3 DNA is TGTGCCAGCGTAGACGCAGGGAGCACAGATACGCAGTATTTT.

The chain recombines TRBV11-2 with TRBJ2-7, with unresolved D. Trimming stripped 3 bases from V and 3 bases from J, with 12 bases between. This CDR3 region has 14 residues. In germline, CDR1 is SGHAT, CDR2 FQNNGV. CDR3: CASSFHGNYYEQYF. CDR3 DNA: TGTGCCAGCAGCTTCCACGGTAATTACTACGAGCAGTACTTC.

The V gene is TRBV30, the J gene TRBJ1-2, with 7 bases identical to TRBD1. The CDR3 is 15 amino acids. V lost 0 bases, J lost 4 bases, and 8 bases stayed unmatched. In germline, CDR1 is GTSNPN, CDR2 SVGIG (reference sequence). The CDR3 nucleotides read TGTGCCTGGAGTGTAGACCCGACAGGGTTCTATGGCTACACCTTC. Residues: CAWSVDPTGFYGYTF.

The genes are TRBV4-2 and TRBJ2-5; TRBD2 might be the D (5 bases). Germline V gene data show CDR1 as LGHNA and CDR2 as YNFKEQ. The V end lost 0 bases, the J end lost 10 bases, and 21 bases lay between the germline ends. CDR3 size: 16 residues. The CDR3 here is CASSQDTRLSGRGQYF. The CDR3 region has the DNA TGTGCCAGCAGCCAAGATACCCGGCTATCAGGACGGGGCCAGTACTTC.

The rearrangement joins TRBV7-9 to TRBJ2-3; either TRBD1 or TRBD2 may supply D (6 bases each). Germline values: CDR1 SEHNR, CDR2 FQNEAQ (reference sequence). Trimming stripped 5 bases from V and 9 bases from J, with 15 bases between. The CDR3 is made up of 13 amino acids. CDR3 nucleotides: TGTGCCAGCAGCCCCGTCGGGGGCGGGACGCAGTATTTT. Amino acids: CASSPVGGGTQYF.

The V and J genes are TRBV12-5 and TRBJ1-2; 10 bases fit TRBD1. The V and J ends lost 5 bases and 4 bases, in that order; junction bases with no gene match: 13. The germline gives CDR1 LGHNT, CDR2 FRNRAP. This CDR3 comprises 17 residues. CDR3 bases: TGTGCTAGTGGTCACCAGTTAGATAGGACAGGGGGCTATGGCTACACCTTC. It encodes CASGHQLDRTGGYGYTF.

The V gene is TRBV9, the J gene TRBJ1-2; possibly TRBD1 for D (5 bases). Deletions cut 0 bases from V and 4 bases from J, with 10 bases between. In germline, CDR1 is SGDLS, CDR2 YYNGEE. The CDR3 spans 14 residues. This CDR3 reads CASSVAGGAYGYTF. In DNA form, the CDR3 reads TGTGCCAGCAGCGTAGCAGGAGGGGCCTATGGCTACACCTTC.

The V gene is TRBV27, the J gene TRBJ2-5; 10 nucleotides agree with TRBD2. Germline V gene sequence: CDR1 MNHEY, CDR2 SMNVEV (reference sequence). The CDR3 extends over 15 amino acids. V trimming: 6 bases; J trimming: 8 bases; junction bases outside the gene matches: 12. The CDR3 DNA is TGTGCCAGCAGACCCACCCCGCTAGCGGGAGCCACCCAGTACTTC. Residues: CASRPTPLAGATQYF.

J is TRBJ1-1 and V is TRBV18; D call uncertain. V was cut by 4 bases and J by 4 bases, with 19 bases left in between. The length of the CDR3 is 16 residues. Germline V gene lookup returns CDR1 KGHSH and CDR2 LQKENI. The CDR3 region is CASSQSPTRVLTEAFF. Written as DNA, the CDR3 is TGTGCCAGCTCACAAAGCCCTACGAGGGTCCTCACTGAAGCTTTCTTT.

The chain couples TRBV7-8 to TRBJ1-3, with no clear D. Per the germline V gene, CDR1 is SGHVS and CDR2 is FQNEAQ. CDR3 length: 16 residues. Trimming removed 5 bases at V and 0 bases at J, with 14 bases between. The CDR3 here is CASSTSGGSSGNTIYF. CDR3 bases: TGTGCCAGCAGCACTAGCGGCGGGAGCTCTGGAAACACCATATATTTT. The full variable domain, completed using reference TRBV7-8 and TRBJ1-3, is GAGVSQSPRYKVAKRGQDVALRCDPISGHVSLFWYQQALGQGPEFLTYFQNEAQLDKSGLPSDRFFAERPEGSVSTLKIQRTQQEDSAVYLCASSTSGGSSGNTIYFGEGSWLTVV.

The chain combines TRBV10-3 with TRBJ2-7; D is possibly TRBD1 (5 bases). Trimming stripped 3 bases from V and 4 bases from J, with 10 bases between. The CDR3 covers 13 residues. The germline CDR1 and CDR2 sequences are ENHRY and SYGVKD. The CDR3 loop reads CAISDGAGYEQYF. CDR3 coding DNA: TGTGCCATCAGTGATGGGGCCGGATACGAGCAGTACTTC.

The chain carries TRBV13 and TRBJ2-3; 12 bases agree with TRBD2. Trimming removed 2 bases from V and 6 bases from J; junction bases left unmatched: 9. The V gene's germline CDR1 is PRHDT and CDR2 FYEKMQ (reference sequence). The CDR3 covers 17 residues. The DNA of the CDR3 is TGTGCCAGCAGCTTACCTCGACTAGCGGGAGTAGGGGATACGCAGTATTTT. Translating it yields CASSLPRLAGVGDTQYF.

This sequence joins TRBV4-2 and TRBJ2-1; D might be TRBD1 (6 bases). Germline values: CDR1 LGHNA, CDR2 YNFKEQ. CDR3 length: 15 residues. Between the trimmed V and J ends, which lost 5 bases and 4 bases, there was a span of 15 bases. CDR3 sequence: CASSYRDTGYNEQFF. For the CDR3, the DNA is TGTGCCAGCAGCTACCGGGACACCGGGTACAATGAGCAGTTCTTC.

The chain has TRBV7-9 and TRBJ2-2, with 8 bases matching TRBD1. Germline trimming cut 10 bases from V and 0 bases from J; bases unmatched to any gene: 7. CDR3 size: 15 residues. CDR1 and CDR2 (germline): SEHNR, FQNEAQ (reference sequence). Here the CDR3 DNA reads TGTGCCATTCCTAAGGACAGGGCGAACACCGGGGAGCTGTTTTTT. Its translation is CAIPKDRANTGELFF. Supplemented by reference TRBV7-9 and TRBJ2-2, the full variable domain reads DTGVSQNPRHKITKRGQNVTFRCDPISEHNRLYWYRQTLGQGPEFLTYFQNEAQLEKSRLLSDRFSAERPKGSFSTLEIQRTEQGDSAMYLCAIPKDRANTGELFFGEGSRLTVL.

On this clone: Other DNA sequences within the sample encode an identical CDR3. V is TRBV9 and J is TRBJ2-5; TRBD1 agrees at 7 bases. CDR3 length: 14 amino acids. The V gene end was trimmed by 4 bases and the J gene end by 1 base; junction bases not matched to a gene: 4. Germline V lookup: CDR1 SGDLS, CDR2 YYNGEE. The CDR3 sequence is CASSSRTGQETQYF. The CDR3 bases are TGTGCCAGCAGCTCTCGGACAGGCCAAGAGACCCAGTACTTC.

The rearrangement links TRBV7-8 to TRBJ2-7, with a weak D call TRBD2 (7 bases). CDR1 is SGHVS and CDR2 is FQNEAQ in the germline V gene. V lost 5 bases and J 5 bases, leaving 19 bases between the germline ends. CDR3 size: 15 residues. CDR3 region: CASSDRGARFHEQYF. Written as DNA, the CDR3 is TGTGCCAGCAGCGATCGGGGGGCGCGCTTCCACGAGCAGTACTTC.

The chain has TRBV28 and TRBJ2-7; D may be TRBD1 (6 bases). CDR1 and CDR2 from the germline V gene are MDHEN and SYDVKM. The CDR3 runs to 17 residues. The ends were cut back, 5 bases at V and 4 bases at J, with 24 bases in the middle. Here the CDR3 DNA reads TGTGCCAGCAGTCCCACATCTCACCGGGACATGAATTACGAGCAGTACTTC. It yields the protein CASSPTSHRDMNYEQYF.

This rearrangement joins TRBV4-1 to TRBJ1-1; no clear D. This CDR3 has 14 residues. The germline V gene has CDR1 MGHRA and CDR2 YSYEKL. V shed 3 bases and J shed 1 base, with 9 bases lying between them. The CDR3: CASSHRATNTEAFF. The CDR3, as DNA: TGCGCCAGCAGCCACCGGGCTACGAACACTGAAGCTTTCTTT.

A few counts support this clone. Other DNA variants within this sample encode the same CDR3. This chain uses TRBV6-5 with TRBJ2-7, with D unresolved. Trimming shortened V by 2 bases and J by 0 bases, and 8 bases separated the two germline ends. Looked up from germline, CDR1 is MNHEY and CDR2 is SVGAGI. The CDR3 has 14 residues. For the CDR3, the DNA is TGTGCCAGCAGTTACGGGCAGAGCTCCTACGAGCAGTACTTC. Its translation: CASSYGQSSYEQYF.